This entry describes one TCR beta chain. Profiling relied on immunoSEQ multiplex PCR, and the TCRdb table lists in-frame clones only, not all of them. The profile shows approximately 470,000 clones, around 85% of them singletons. The data belong to a study of shared clonotypes between healthy human individuals. The CDR3 consists of 16 residues. CDR1 and CDR2 from the germline V gene are SSHAT and FNYEAQ (reference sequence). The V end lost 5 bases, the J end lost 1 base, and 14 bases lay between the germline ends. The receptor's source is a middle-aged woman in good health. Some clones in this sample may be carry-over from other donors' samples. The gene calls are TRBV7-7 and TRBJ2-2; TRBD1 is a possible D gene (6 bases). Sequenced input: PBMCs. The CDR3 nucleotides are TGTGCCAGCAGCAAGATGGGGGCCCTGAACACCGGGGAGCTGTTTTTT. Translated: CASSKMGALNTGELFF.